The rows below give T cell receptor beta chains drawn from one sample of a study of T cells in Graves' hyperthyroidism and ophthalmopathy. TCRdb re-called the multiplex PCR reads with MiXCR, one entry per CDR3 protein. The table has more than 550,000 distinct CDR3 sequences, less than 45% seen once. The sequencing sample was made of peripheral blood or thyroid tissue (not recorded which). Receptors originate from an adult man with Graves' disease, either hyperthyroidism or ophthalmopathy (not recorded which). Each CDR3 is given without its conserved first and last residue.

v_gene	j_gene	CDR3aa
TRBV7-8	TRBJ1-1	ASSRKQNTEAF
TRBV14	TRBJ1-5	ASSLGTVMMSNQPQH
TRBV7-9	TRBJ1-1	ASSLNGVVGGVNTEAF
TRBV7-2	TRBJ1-6	ASSQDKGRDDVSPLH
TRBV12-5	TRBJ1-5	ASGLGQGNQPQH
TRBV6-1	TRBJ2-7	ASSSIAGGYEQY
TRBV20-1	TRBJ1-5	SASPGGGYQPQH
TRBV20-1	TRBJ1-6	SAASSGNSPLH
TRBV7-9	TRBJ1-5	ASSSNGGTQH
TRBV11-1	TRBJ1-5	ASSRGQFLGAQH
TRBV19	TRBJ1-2	ASSIGQGGYT
TRBV19	TRBJ2-7	ASSISRGYEQY
TRBV20-1	TRBJ1-5	SAIQGAGQPQH
TRBV20-1	TRBJ2-5	SAPGTGTFQETQY
TRBV11-1	TRBJ1-6	ASSLSTDNSPLH
TRBV14	TRBJ2-2	ASSQDLGLPPF
TRBV7-9	TRBJ2-5	ASSLVGQVQY
TRBV15	TRBJ1-2	ATSSLGGNYGYT
TRBV2	TRBJ2-1	ASSENEAANEQF
TRBV5-5	TRBJ2-2	ASSLGRGGPTEELF
TRBV5-1	TRBJ2-2	ASSPGLAGANGELF
TRBV25-1	TRBJ1-2	ALGTDYGYT
TRBV10-3	TRBJ2-7	AISERARDFS
TRBV11-1	TRBJ2-3	ASSLIGARTDTQY
TRBV20-1	TRBJ2-5	SAYRGGETQY
TRBV5-6	TRBJ1-4	ASSISVRNTEEKLF
TRBV7-8	TRBJ2-5	ASSIGSNGQETQY
TRBV29-1	TRBJ1-4	SVPIQGATNEKLF
TRBV20-1	TRBJ1-5	SASTGTAAPGEH
TRBV7-8	TRBJ1-5	ASSTMVDRGQPQH
TRBV24-1	TRBJ2-7	ASSYRDRAQEQY
TRBV10-3	TRBJ1-1	ALTRDLGPEAF
TRBV20-1	TRBJ1-5	SARGSGRGRNQPQH
TRBV3-1	TRBJ2-7	ASSQRWSDEQY
TRBV2	TRBJ1-1	ASSEVGGQDEAF
TRBV20-1	TRBJ1-6	SAPTRGQGMENSPLH
TRBV20-1	TRBJ2-5	SAAPGLQETQY